This T cell receptor beta chain was captured in a study of blood T cell repertoires in COVID-19. About the research overall: Spain, Italy and the United States supplied samples that represented acute and convalescent COVID-19. Sources were T cells, B-cell-depleted T cells, or PBMCs; the material itself was cDNA or gDNA.

Of note for this clone: Germline is not matched at one junction end, which may reflect a read error.

The table came from immunoSEQ multiplex PCR; TCRdb's copy has only in-frame clones and leaves some out. This repertoire shows around 270,000 clones, roughly 89% found once; its top ten account for about 4.2%. The CDR3 covers 15 residues. Germline V gene lookup returns CDR1 SGHRS and CDR2 YFSETQ. The sequence came from a man in his forties with acute or convalescent COVID-19. The sample taken for sequencing was peripheral blood. The genes are TRBV5-1 and TRBJ1-6; D is unclear. CDR3 protein: CASSLGLEGNSPPHF. CDR3 DNA: TGCGCCAGCAGCTTGGGGTTGGAGGGTAATTCACCCCCCCACTTT.